Shown below are 4 T cell receptor beta chains from a single sample sequenced in a study of blood T cell repertoires in COVID-19. Sequencing used immunoSEQ multiplex PCR; TCRdb keeps in-frame clones, though not all of them. The table records more than 85,000 clones, 84% of them present only once. The source material was peripheral blood. These receptors all come from a woman between 50 and 59 years old with acute or convalescent COVID-19.

This chain links TRBV7-2 with TRBJ2-7; tentative D call: TRBD1 (6 bases). V lost 3 bases to trimming and J lost 12 bases, with 15 bases between them. The CDR3 consists of 12 residues. Germline CDR1 reads SGHTA; CDR2 reads FQGNSA. The CDR3 sequence: CASSFLGQIRYF. The CDR3 DNA reads as TGTGCCAGCAGCTTTCTTGGACAGATCCGGTACTTC.

The chain links TRBV5-1 to TRBJ2-2, with D possibly being TRBD2 (6 bases). This CDR3 is 16 amino acids long. The V gene's germline CDR1 is SGHRS and CDR2 YFSETQ. Between the trimmed V and J ends, which lost 4 bases and 5 bases, there was a span of 18 bases. CDR3: CASSLQAIGGTGELFF. The CDR3 region has the DNA TGCGCCAGCAGCCTTCAGGCCATTGGGGGGACCGGGGAGCTGTTTTTT.

The chain joins TRBV6-2 or TRBV6-3 to TRBJ1-2, with TRBD1 as a possible D gene (6 bases). Germline assignment: CDR1 MNHEY and CDR2 SVGEGT. The V and J ends lost 2 bases and 2 bases respectively, with 21 bases between them. The CDR3 runs 18 residues. The CDR3 region has the DNA TGTGCCAGCAGTTACCACAACAGGGCTTCTTGGAGGAACTATGGCTACACCTTC. This sequence encodes CASSYHNRASWRNYGYTF.

The V gene is TRBV20-1, the J gene TRBJ1-2, with D possibly being TRBD1 (6 bases). From germline, CDR1 is DFQATT and CDR2 SNEGSKA (reference sequence). The CDR3 length is 16 residues. Deletions cut 3 bases from V and 4 bases from J, with 21 bases between. The CDR3 is CSASLVQGQGPYGYTF. The CDR3 nucleotides read TGCAGTGCTAGTCTAGTCCAGGGGCAGGGGCCCTATGGCTACACCTTC.